This T cell receptor beta chain comes out of a study of Graves' ophthalmopathy and Graves' hyperthyroidism. Pregnancy or lactation, uncontrolled infections and other autoimmune diseases were grounds for excluding patients. Amplification from RNA transcripts yielded the TCR beta CDR3 regions. HTBI primers were employed in first-round RT-PCR, then a second-round multiplex PCR followed. TCRdb re-analysed the multiplex PCR reads in MiXCR, keeping a single row per CDR3 protein. The sample includes roughly 160,000 distinct CDR3 sequences, around two fifths of them seen just once. The sequence derives from a young man with Graves' ophthalmopathy. Sequencing input: peripheral blood.

CDR3 bases: TGTGCCAGCAGCAATGGACAGGGAACTGAAGCTTTCTTT. Amino acids: CASSNGQGTEAFF. The chain has TRBV7-2 and TRBJ1-1; 8 bases align to TRBD1. Germline V gene sequence: CDR1 SGHTA, CDR2 FQGNSA. The CDR3 spans 13 residues. With V trimmed by 5 bases and J by 5 bases, 4 bases remained unmatched. The full variable domain, completed using reference TRBV7-2 and TRBJ1-1, is GAGVSQSPSNKVTEKGKDVELRCDPISGHTALYWYRQSLGQGLEFLIYFQGNSAPDKSGLPSDRFSAERTGGSVSTLTIQRTQQEDSAVYLCASSNGQGTEAFFGQGTRLTVV.